The T cell receptor (beta chain) under discussion was sequenced for a study of blood T cell repertoires in COVID-19. This clone was detected once. V gave up 0 bases and J gave up 8 bases, with 17 bases separating them. This CDR3 has 15 amino acids. Germline loops: CDR1 SGDLS, CDR2 YYNGEE. Here immunoSEQ multiplex PCR was the method, and the copy in TCRdb shows in-frame clones only, minus some. Counted here are 230,000 or so clones, roughly 90% occurring once; the ten biggest clones make up over 3%. The J gene is TRBJ1-2, the V gene TRBV9, with a weak D call TRBD1 (6 bases). Sequencing used PBMCs or T cells enriched from blood (not recorded which). The TCR was taken from a woman aged 40-49 years with acute COVID-19. The CDR3 DNA sequence: TGTGCCAGCAGCGTAGAATTCACAGGGATCCAGGGCTACACCTTC. This translates into CASSVEFTGIQGYTF.